Given below is one TCR beta chain in context. This entry belongs to a study of siplizumab effects on memory and regulatory T cells. Germline loops: CDR1 MDHEN, CDR2 SYDVKM. The CDR3 extends over 15 amino acids. Trimming cost V 10 bases and J 4 bases, with 22 bases left between them. Measured with immunoSEQ multiplex PCR; TCRdb has only the in-frame clones, and not every one. This sample has some 97,000 clones, with approximately 94% found just once. The J gene is TRBJ1-2, the V gene TRBV28; no clear D. This receptor was obtained from a human donor in good health. Material: non-Treg CD4+ T cells sorted from blood. The CDR3 reads CATLIRSGKGYGYTF. CDR3 nucleotide sequence: TGTGCCACCCTGATCCGTTCTGGGAAAGGCTATGGCTACACCTTC.